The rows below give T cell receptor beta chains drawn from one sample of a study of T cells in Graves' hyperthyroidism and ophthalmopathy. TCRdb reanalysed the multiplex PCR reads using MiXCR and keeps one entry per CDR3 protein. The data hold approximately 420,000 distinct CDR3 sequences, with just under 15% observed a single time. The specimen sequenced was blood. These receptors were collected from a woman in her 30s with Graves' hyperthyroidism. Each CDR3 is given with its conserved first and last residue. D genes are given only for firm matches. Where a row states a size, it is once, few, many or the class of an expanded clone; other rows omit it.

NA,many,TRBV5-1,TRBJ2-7,TGCGCCAGCAGGCGTACAGAGTCCTACGAGCAGTACTTC,CASRRTESYEQYF
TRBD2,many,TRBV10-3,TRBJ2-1,TGTGCCATCAGTGGGGGGACTAGCGGAGGCAATGAGCAGTTCTTC,CAISGGTSGGNEQFF
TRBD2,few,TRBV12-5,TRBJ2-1,TGTGCTAGTGGTTTGCAAGCGGGAGTCTACAATGAGCAGTTCTTC,CASGLQAGVYNEQFF
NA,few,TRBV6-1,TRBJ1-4,TGTGCCAGTAAACAGGAATCCGAAAAACTGTTTTTT,CASKQESEKLFF
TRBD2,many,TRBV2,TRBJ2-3,TGTGCCAGCACTAGCGGGAGGGCCGGAGATACGCAGTATTTT,CASTSGRAGDTQYF
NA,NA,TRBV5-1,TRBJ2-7,TGCGCCAGCAGCTTCCCAGGGGCTGAGGAGCAGTACTTC,CASSFPGAEEQYF
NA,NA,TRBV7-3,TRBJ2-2,TGTGCCAGCAGCTTAATGGGAGGTCCCACCGGGGAGCTGTTTTTT,CASSLMGGPTGELFF
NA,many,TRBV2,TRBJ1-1,TGTGCCAGCATTAAGGGGGCTGAAGCTTTCTTT,CASIKGAEAFF
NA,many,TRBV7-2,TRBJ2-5,TGTGCCAGCAGCTTAGTTCCCTACCAAGAGACCCAGTACTTC,CASSLVPYQETQYF
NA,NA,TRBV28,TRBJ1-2,TGTGCCAGCAGTTTGGAATTCTTGCTAGCGAGTGGCTACACCTTC,CASSLEFLLASGYTF
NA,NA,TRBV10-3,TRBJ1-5,TGTGCCATCAGTGAGTCCTACGGAGAGACAGGCTACTATCAGCCCCAGCATTTT,CAISESYGETGYYQPQHF
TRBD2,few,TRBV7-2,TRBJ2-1,TGTGCCAGCAGCTTACTTCCCACTAGCGGGAGTCAAGGTGAGCAGTTCTTC,CASSLLPTSGSQGEQFF
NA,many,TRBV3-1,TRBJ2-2,TGTGCCAGCAGCCGGGGACAATCGAACACCGGGGAGCTGTTTTTT,CASSRGQSNTGELFF
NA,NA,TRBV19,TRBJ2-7,TGTGCCAGTAGTAACCGGGACTGGTCGACTTTGGCCGAGCAGTACTTC,CASSNRDWSTLAEQYF
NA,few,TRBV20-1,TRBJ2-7,TGCAGTGCTAGTGATCACGTCTACGAGCAGTACTTC,CSASDHVYEQYF
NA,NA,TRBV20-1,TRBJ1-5,TGCAGTGCTAGAAGACCCCACACCGGCAATCAGCCCCAGCATTTT,CSARRPHTGNQPQHF
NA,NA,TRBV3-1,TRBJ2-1,TGTGCCAGCACATCAGGGGGGGGTTCCGGTCCCTACAATGAGCAGTTCTTC,CASTSGGGSGPYNEQFF